The next 3 T cell receptor beta chains were all read from a single sample in a study of T cells after yellow fever vaccination. TCRdb re-analysed the 5' RACE reads in MiXCR, keeping a single row per CDR3 protein. The sample contains about 130,000 distinct CDR3 sequences, 7.4% of which appear only once. Material: CD4+ T cells sorted from PBMCs, obtained 10 to 11 days after the first yellow fever vaccination. The source of these receptors is a man younger than 35 who received the YFV17D yellow fever vaccine.

The gene calls are TRBV28 and TRBJ2-7; D is tentatively TRBD1 or TRBD2 (6 bases each). Germline V gene lookup returns CDR1 MDHEN and CDR2 SYDVKM. V was shortened by 5 bases and J by 4 bases, with 15 bases between the two germline ends. The CDR3 loop spans 14 amino acids. The CDR3 sequence: CASSPDGGLYEQYV. CDR3 coding DNA: TGTGCCAGCAGTCCCGATGGGGGGCTGTACGAGCAGTACGTC.

This clonotype appeared many times. The chain links TRBV7-3 to TRBJ2-3; no clear D. V lost 4 bases and J lost 3, with 11 bases in between. CDR3 length equals 14 residues. The germline V gene encodes CDR1 SGHTA and CDR2 FQGTGA. CDR3 sequence (DNA): TGTGCCAGCAGCTCTAGGTCACTGACAGATACGCAGTATTTT. It specifies CASSSRSLTDTQYF.

In this sample, this clonotype turned up many times. The rearrangement joins TRBV24-1 to TRBJ2-1, with no clear D. The CDR3 covers 11 residues. Trimming stripped 0 bases from V and 8 bases from J, with 1 base between. Germline loops: CDR1 KGHDR, CDR2 SFDVKD. The CDR3 DNA follows: TGTGCCACCAGTGATTTGGATGAGCAGTTCTTC. Amino acids: CATSDLDEQFF.